The entry below describes one TCR beta chain. Generated by immunoSEQ multiplex PCR, the TCRdb table keeps only in-frame clones and is missing some. Found here are some 270,000 clones, around 93% of them singletons; the top ten hold 2.8%. The sample comes from a study of blood T cell repertoires in COVID-19. V was cut by 4 bases and J by 2 bases, with 12 bases left in between. The CDR3 sequence is 13 residues long. Per germline, CDR1 SQVTM and CDR2 ANQGSEA. The TCR was taken from a man aged 40-55 years who had been exposed to COVID-19. The chain recombines TRBV29-1 with TRBJ2-7, with D perhaps TRBD1 (6 bases). What was sequenced was PBMCs or T cells enriched from blood (not recorded which). CDR3 sequence: CSVGTDDPYEQYF. As DNA, the CDR3 is TGCAGCGTTGGGACAGACGACCCCTACGAGCAGTACTTC.